This T cell receptor beta chain was profiled in a study of shared clonotypes between healthy human individuals. At the level of the study: CD4 naive and CD4 memory each took three plates per donor, while CD8 naive took two and CD8 memory one.

The CDR3 has 16 residues. Between the trimmed V and J ends, which lost 0 bases and 3 bases, there was a span of 12 bases. Germline-derived CDR1 and CDR2 are KGHSH and LQKENI. Study outcomes and limitations: Clonotype sharing across four donors was observed for 4% to 6.5% of naive CD4 clonotypes. Rarefaction showed that sequencing of sorted subsets was incomplete (despite large depth).

TCRdb's table, derived via immunoSEQ multiplex PCR, lists solely in-frame clones and lacks some. The sample yields 1.4 million or so clones, roughly 98.5% seen once. A CD45RA+ naive subset and a CD45RA-negative memory subset were split from CD4+ cells. On this clone itself: What it recognizes is unknown.

Sequencing was done on a sample of naive CD4+ T cells sorted from blood. The subset denotes: CD45RA+ positively selected. This sequence was found in a man aged 25-40 years in good health. The gene calls are TRBV18 and TRBJ2-1, with D possibly TRBD2 on 5 matching bases. The CDR3 reads CASSPPGSTVYNEQFF. The CDR3 region has the DNA TGTGCCAGCTCACCACCGGGGAGTACGGTCTACAATGAGCAGTTCTTC.